The source of this T cell receptor (beta chain) is a study of T-cell reconstitution after alpha-beta-depleted transplantation in children. The V gene's germline CDR1 is SEHNR and CDR2 FQNEAQ (reference sequence). This CDR3 region has 15 residues. Trimming stripped 3 bases from V and 5 bases from J, with 16 bases between. The TCRbeta library was prepared with unique molecular identifiers. TCRdb re-called the PCR reads through MiXCR, storing one row per CDR3 protein. This sample has about 540,000 distinct CDR3 sequences, with about a sixth found just once. This TCR was sampled from a human donor who donated a stem cell graft to a child with acute lymphoblastic leukemia. V and J are TRBV7-9 and TRBJ1-2; D might be TRBD1 (6 bases). This specimen consisted of PBMCs from the stem cell graft donor, obtained from the stem cell graft. DNA for the CDR3: TGTGCCAGCAGCTTGACCGGGACAAAGAAGTATGGCTACACCTTC. Protein: CASSLTGTKKYGYTF.